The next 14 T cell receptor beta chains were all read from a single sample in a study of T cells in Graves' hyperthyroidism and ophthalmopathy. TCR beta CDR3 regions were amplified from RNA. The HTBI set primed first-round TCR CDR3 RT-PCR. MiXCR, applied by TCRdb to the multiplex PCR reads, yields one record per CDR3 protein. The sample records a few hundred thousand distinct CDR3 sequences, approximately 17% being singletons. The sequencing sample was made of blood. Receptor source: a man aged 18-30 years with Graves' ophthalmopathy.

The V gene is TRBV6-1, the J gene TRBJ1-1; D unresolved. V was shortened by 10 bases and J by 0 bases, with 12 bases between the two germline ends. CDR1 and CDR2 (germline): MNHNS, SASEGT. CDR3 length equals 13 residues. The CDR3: CATLKQMNTEAFF. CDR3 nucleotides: TGTGCCACCCTAAAACAAATGAACACTGAAGCTTTCTTT.

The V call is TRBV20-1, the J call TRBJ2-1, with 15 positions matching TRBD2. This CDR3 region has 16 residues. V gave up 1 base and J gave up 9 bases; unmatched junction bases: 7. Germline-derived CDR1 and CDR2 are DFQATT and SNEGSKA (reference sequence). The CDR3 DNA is TGCAGTGCTAGAGGGGGGACTAGCGGGGGGCGGGGTGAGCAGTTCTTC. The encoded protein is CSARGGTSGGRGEQFF.

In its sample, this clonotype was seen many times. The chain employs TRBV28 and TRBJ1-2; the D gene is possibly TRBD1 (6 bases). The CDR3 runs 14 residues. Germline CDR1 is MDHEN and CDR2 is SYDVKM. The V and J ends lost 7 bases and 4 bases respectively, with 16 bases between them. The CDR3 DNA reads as TGTGCCAGCACCATTCGGGGGGGCTTCTATGGCTACACCTTC. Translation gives CASTIRGGFYGYTF.

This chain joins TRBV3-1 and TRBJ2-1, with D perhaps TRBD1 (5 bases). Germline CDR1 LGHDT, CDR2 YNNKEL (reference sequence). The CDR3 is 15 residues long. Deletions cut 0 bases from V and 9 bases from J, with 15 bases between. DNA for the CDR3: TGTGCCAGCAGCCAAGACGCGTCAGGGTCGGCTGAGCAGTTCTTC. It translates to CASSQDASGSAEQFF.

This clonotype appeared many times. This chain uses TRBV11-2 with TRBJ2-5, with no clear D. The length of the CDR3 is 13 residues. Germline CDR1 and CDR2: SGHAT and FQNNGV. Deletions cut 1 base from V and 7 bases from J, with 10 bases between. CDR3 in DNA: TGTGCCAGCAGCTTAGGTGGCGGCGGGACCCAGTACTTC. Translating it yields CASSLGGGGTQYF.

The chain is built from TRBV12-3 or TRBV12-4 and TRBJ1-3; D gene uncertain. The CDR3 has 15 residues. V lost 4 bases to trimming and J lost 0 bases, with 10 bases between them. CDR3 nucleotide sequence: TGTGCCAGCAGTTACTCAGGCTACTCTGGAAACACCATATATTTT. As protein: CASSYSGYSGNTIYF.

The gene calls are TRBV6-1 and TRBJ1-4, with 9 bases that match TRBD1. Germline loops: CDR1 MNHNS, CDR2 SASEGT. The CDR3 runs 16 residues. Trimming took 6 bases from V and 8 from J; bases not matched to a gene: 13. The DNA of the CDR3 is TGTGCCAGCAGGCCGGGACAGGGTGGTTTTAGCGAAAAACTGTTTTTT. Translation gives CASRPGQGGFSEKLFF.

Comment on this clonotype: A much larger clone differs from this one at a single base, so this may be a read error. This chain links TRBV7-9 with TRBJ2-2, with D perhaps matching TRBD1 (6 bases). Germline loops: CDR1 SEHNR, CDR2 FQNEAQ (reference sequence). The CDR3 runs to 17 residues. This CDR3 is CASSLAQATDSPGELLF. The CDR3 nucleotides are TGCGCCAGCAGCTTGGCCCAGGCGACGGACAGCCCCGGGGAGCTGCTTTTT.

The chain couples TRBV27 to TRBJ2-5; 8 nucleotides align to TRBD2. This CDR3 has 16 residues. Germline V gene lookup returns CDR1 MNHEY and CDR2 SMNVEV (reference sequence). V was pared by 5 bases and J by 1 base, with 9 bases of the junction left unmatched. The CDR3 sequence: CASSTETSVRQETQYF. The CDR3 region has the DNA TGTGCCAGCAGTACAGAGACTAGCGTACGCCAAGAGACCCAGTACTTC.

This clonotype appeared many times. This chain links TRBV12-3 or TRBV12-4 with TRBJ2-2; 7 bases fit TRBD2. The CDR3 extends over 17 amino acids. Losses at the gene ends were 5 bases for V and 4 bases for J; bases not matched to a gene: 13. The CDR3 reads CASSESVGGRLTGELFF. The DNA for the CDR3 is TGTGCCAGCAGTGAGTCCGTGGGAGGGAGACTCACCGGGGAGCTGTTTTTT.

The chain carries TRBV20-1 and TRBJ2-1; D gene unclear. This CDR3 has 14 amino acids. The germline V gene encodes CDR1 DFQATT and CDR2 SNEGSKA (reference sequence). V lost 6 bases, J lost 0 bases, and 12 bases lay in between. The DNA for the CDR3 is TGCAGTGCCGAGACGGTTCTCTCCTACAATGAGCAGTTCTTC. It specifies CSAETVLSYNEQFF.

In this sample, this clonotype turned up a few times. The CDR3 spells CASRPPRYEQYF. CDR3 DNA sequence: TGTGCCAGCAGGCCCCCCCGCTACGAGCAGTACTTC. The chain carries TRBV2 and TRBJ2-7, with D uncertain. V lost 6 bases and J lost 3, with 9 bases in between. The CDR3 length is 12 residues. CDR1 and CDR2 (germline): SNHLY, FYNNEI.

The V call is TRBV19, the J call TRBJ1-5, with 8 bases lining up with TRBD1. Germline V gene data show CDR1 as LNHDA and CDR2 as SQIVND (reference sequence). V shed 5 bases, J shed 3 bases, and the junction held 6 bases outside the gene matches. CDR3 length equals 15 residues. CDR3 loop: CASSLRQGLNQPQHF. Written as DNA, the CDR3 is TGTGCCAGTAGTCTCAGACAGGGGCTCAATCAGCCCCAGCATTTT.

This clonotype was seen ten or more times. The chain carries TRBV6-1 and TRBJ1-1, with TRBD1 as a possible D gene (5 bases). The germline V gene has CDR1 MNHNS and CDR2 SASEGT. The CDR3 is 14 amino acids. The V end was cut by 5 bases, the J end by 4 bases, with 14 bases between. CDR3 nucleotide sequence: TGTGCCAGCAGTCATAACTCCGGGGGCACTGAAGCTTTCTTT. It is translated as CASSHNSGGTEAFF.